These T cell receptor beta chains were read from a single sample in a study of blood T cell repertoires in COVID-19. Profiled with immunoSEQ multiplex PCR; TCRdb holds only in-frame clones, not every one. The profile shows around 440,000 clones, 70% to 90% of them singletons. Material: peripheral blood. Receptors originate from a woman aged 45-65 years with COVID-19, enrolled during active disease. Each CDR3 is given without its conserved first and last residue. Clone size, where shown, is once, few, many, or a class for clones that have expanded.

>TRBV5-1|once|10
ASSLTGQPQH
>TRBV5-1|-|13
ASSLVSGGGTEAF
>TRBV20-1|once|9
SAYHSTEAF
>TRBV13|few|11
ASSPGQGYEQY
>TRBV27|-|14
ASQKGDRSYNSPLH
>TRBV12-3/TRBV12-4|few|11
ASSTGEPDTQY
>TRBV24-1|-|14
ATSDPRKDRSYEQY
>TRBV5-5|-|11
ASRRDLPYEQY
>TRBV30|-|9
AWIAADGYT
>TRBV6-5|-|11
ASRPQASYGYT
>TRBV7-9|-|13
ASSLVSGQPYEQY
>TRBV29-1|-|10
SVENWGESRT
>TRBV6-2/TRBV6-3|-|14
ASSQGLAGGSYEQY
>TRBV19|once|13
ASSIGAGGVLGYT
>TRBV27|-|12
ASSPQGGDTEAF
>TRBV7-2|-|13
ASSQTSVSYNEQF
>TRBV12-5|few|10
ASGFGGIPQH
>TRBV13|-|13
ASRFDRGSSYGYT
>TRBV30|-|12
ACSDRGSDTEAF
>TRBV25-1|-|14
ASSEGEWTGGNEQF
>TRBV30|few|14
AWSDRGLSSGNTIY
>TRBV5-1|many|11
ASSFSMTAEAF
>TRBV9|-|13
ASSASEFLTYEQY
>TRBV25-1|-|14
ASSEYTMGQYTEAF
>TRBV10-1|-|12
ASIQQGTDYEQY
>TRBV7-2|-|13
ASSSRQGKGSPLH
>TRBV18|few|14
ASSPPWGEGAYEQY